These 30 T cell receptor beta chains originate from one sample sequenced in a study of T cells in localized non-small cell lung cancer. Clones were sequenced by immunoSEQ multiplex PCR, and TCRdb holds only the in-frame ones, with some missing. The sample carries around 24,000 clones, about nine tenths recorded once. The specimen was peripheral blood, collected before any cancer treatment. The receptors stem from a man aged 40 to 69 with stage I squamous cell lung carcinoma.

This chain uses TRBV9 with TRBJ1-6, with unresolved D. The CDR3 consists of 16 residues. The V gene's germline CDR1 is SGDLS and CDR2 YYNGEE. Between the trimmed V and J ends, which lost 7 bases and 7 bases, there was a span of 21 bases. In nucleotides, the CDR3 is TGTGCCAGCGGTCCTCCCGATGGGGTATACAATTCACCCCTCCACTTT. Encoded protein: CASGPPDGVYNSPLHF.

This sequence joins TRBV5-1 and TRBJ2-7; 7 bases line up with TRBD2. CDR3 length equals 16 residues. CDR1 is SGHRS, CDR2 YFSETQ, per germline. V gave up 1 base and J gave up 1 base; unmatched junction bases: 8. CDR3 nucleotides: TGCGCCAGCAGCTTGTTACCCAGCGGGGCGTCCTACGAGCAGTACTTC. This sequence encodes CASSLLPSGASYEQYF.

As DNA, the CDR3 is TGTGCCAGCAGCACGCAGGGCTGGGAGGATCAGCCCCAGCATTTT. It codes for CASSTQGWEDQPQHF. This chain joins TRBV7-2 and TRBJ1-5, with a weak D call TRBD1 (5 bases). V lost 5 bases and J lost 5, with 16 bases in between. The CDR3 runs to 15 residues. Germline V gives CDR1 SGHTA, CDR2 FQGNSA.

The CDR3 loop reads CASSGLAYNSPLHF. The CDR3 DNA follows: TGTGCCAGCAGTGGGTTGGCTTATAATTCACCCCTCCACTTT. This sequence joins TRBV2 and TRBJ1-6; D is ambiguous. The CDR3 sequence is 14 residues long. Trimming shortened V by 4 bases and J by 4 bases, and 8 bases separated the two germline ends. In germline, CDR1 is SNHLY, CDR2 FYNNEI.

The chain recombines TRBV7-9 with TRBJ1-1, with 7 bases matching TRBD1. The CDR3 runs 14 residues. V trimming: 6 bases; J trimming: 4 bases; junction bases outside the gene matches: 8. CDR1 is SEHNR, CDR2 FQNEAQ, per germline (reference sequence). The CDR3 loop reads CASRGTGEPTEAFF. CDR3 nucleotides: TGTGCCAGCAGAGGTACAGGGGAACCCACTGAAGCTTTCTTT.

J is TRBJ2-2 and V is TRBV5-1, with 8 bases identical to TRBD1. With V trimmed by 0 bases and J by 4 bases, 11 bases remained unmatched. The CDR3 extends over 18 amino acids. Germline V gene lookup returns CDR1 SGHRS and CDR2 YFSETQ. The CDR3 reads CASSLARWTGRSTGELFF. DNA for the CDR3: TGCGCCAGCAGCTTGGCCCGATGGACAGGGAGGAGCACCGGGGAGCTGTTTTTT.

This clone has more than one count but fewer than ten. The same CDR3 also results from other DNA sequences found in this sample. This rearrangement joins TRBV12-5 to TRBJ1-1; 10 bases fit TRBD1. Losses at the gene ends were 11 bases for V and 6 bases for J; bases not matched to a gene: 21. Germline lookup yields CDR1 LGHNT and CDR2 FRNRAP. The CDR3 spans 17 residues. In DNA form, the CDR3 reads TGTGCTCGGGGTTTGGGGGGGACAGGGGCAAGGGGAGCTGAAGCTTTCTTT. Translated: CARGLGGTGARGAEAFF.

In nucleotides, the CDR3 is TGTGCCAGTAGTGCGGACACTGGCCGCGGCTCCTATAATTCACCCCTCCACTTT. As protein: CASSADTGRGSYNSPLHF. The rearrangement links TRBV19 to TRBJ1-6, with D possibly matching TRBD1 (5 bases). This CDR3 spans 18 amino acids. V dropped 5 bases and J dropped 0 bases, with 17 bases sitting between them. Germline V CDR1 and CDR2: LNHDA, SQIVND (reference sequence).

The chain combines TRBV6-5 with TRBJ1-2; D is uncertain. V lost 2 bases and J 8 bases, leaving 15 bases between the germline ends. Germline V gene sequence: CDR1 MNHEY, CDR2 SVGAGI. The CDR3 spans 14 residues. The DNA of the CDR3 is TGTGCCAGCAGTTACCTACCGTCTACAGTCGGCTACACCTTC. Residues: CASSYLPSTVGYTF.

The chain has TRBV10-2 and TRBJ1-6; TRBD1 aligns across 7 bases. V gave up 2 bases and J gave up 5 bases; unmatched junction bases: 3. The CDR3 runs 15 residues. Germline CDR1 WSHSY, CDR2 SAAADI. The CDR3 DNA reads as TGCGCCAGCAGTGAGACAGGGGTGGATAATTCACCCCTCCACTTT. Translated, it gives CASSETGVDNSPLHF.

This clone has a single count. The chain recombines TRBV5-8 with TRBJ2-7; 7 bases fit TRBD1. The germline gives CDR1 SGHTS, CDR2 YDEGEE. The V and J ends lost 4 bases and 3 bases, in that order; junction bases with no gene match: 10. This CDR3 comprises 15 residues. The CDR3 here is CASSGYSGQRYEQYF. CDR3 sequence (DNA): TGTGCCAGCAGCGGTTACTCGGGACAGCGCTACGAGCAGTACTTC. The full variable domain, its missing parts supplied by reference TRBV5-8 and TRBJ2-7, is EAGVTQSPTHLIKTRGQQATLRCSPISGHTSVYWYQQALGLGLQFLLWYDEGEERNRGNFPPRFSGRQFPNYSSELNVNALELEDSALYLCASSGYSGQRYEQYFGPGTRLTVT.

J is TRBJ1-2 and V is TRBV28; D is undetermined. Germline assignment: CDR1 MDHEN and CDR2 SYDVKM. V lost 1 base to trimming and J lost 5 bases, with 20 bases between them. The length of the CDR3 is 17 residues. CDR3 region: CASSLYPSAGALYGYTF. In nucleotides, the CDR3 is TGTGCCAGCAGTTTATACCCCTCTGCCGGTGCCTTGTATGGCTACACCTTC.

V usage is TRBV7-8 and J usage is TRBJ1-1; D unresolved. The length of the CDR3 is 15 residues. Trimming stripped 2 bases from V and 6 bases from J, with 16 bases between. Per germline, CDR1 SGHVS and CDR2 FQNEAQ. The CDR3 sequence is CASSLWETLGSEAFF. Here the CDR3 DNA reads TGTGCCAGCAGCTTATGGGAGACTCTCGGATCTGAAGCTTTCTTT.

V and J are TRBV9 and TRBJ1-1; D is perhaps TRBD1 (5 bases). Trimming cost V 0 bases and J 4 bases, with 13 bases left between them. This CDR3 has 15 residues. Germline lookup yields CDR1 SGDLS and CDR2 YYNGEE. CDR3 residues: CASSVDGGRGTEAFF. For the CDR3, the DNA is TGTGCCAGCAGCGTAGATGGGGGAAGGGGCACTGAAGCTTTCTTT.

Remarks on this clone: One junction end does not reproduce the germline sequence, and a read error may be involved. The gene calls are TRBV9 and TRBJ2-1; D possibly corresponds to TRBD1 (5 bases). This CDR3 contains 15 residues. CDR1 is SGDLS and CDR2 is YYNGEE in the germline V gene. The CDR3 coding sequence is TGTGCCAGCAGCGTAGCGACAGCCTCCCACAATGAGCAGTTCTTC. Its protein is CASSVATASHNEQFF. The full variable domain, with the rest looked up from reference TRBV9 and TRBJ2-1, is DSGVTQTPKHLITATGQRVTLRCSPRSGDLSVYWYQQSLDQGLQFLIQYYNGEERAKGNILERFSAQQFPDLHSELNLSSLELGDSALYFCASSVATASHNEQFFGPGTRLTVL.

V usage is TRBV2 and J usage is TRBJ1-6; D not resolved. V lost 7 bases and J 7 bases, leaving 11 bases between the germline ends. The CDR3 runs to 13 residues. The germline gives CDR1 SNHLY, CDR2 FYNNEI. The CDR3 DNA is TGTGCCAGCAAACCGGGTCTCAATTCACCCCTCCACTTT. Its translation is CASKPGLNSPLHF.

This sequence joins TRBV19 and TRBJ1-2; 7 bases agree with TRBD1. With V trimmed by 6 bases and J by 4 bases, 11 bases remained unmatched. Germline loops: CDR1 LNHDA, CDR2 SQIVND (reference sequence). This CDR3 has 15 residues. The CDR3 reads CASREKQGLGYGYTF. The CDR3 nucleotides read TGTGCCAGTAGAGAGAAACAGGGGCTAGGCTATGGCTACACCTTC.

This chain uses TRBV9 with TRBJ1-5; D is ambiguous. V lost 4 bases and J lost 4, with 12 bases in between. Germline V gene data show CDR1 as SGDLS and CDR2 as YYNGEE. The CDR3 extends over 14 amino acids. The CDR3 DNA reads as TGTGCCAGCAGCCTGACGGAGGGAAATCAGCCCCAGCATTTT. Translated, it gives CASSLTEGNQPQHF.

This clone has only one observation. The CDR3: CASSLGGEDYGYTF. CDR3 bases: TGTGCCAGCAGCTTAGGCGGGGAGGACTATGGCTACACCTTC. The chain has TRBV11-2 and TRBJ1-2; D ambiguous. This CDR3 contains 14 residues. V was trimmed by 1 base and J by 3 bases, leaving 9 bases between them. Per germline, CDR1 SGHAT and CDR2 FQNNGV.

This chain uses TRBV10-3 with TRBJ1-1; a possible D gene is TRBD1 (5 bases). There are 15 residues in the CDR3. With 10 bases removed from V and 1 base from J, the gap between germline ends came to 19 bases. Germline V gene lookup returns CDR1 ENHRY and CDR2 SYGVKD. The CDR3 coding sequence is TGTGCCAGCGGGGCATCGGCTACCCCGAACACTGAAGCTTTCTTT. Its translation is CASGASATPNTEAFF.

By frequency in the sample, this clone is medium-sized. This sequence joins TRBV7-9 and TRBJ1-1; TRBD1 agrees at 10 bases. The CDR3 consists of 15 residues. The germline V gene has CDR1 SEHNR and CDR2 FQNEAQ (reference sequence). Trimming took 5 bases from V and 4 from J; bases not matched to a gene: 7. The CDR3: CASSTGGTGVTEAFF. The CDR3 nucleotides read TGTGCCAGCAGCACGGGAGGGACAGGGGTCACTGAAGCTTTCTTT.

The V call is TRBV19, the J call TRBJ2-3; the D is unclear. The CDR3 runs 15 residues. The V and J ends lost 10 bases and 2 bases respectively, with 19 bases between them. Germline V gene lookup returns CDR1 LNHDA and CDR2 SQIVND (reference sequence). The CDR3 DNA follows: TGTGCCACTACATACGACGCGGCGGACACAGATACGCAGTATTTT. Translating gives CATTYDAADTDTQYF.

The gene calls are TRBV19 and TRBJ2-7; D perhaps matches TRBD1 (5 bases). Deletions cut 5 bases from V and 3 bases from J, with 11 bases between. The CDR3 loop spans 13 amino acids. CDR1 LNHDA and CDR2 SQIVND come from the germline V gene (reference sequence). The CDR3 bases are TGTGCCAGTAGTGCAGGGAACCGCTACGAGCAGTACTTC. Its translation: CASSAGNRYEQYF.

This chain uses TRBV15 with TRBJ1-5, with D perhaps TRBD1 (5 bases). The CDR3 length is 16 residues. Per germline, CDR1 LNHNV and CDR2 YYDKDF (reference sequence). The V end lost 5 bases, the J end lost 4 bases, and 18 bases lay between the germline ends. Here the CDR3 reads CATSPSPGQPNQPQHF. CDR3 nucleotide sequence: TGTGCCACCAGCCCGAGCCCGGGGCAGCCGAATCAGCCCCAGCATTTT.

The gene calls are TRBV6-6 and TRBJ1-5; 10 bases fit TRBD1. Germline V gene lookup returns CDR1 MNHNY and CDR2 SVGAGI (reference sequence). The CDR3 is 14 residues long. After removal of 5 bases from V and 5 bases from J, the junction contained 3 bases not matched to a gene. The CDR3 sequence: CASSHGQGDQPQHF. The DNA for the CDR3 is TGTGCCAGCAGTCACGGACAGGGGGATCAGCCCCAGCATTTT.

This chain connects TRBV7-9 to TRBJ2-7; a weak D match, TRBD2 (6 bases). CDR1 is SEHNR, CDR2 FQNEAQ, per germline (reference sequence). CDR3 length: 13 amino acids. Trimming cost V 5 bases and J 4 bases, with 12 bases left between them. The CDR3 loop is CASSLSGEYEQYF. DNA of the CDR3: TGTGCCAGCAGCCTGTCGGGAGAGTACGAGCAGTACTTC.

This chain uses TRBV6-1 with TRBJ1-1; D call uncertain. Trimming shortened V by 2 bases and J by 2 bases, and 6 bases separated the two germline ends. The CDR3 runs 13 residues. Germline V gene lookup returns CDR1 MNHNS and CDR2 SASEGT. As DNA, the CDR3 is TGTGCCAGCAGTGAACTAGGAAACACTGAAGCTTTCTTT. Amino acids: CASSELGNTEAFF.

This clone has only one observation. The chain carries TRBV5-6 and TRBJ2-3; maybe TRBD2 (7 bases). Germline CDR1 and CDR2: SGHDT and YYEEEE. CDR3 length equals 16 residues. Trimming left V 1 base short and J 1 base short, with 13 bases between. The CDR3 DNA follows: TGTGCCAGCAGCTTGAGGGGGGGCCAGGGCACAGATACGCAGTATTTT. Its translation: CASSLRGGQGTDTQYF.

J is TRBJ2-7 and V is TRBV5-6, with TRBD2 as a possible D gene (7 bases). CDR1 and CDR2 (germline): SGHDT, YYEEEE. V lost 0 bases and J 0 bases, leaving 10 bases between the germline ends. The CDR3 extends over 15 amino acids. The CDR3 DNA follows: TGTGCCAGCAGCTTGGCGGGGGGCACCTCCTACGAGCAGTACTTC. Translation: CASSLAGGTSYEQYF.

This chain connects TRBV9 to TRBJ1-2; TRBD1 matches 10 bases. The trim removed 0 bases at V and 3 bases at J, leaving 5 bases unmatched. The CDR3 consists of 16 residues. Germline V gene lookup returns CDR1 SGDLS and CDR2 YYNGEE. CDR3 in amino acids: CASSVGRDRGDYGYTF. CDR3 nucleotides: TGTGCCAGCAGCGTAGGGCGGGACAGGGGCGACTATGGCTACACCTTC.